This T cell receptor beta chain was retrieved from a study of T-cell reconstitution after alpha-beta-depleted transplantation in children. General study results and limits: Reported findings indicate that, about two months after transplant, alpha-beta T cells came from several hundred expanded clones, which were derived from non-depleted graft cells. Surviving thymic progenitors and recipient T cells were the source of high TCRbeta diversity at day 60 in some patients. At one year after transplant, newly produced T cells mostly accounted for T-cell counts and diversity.

This clonotype was counted at least ten times. No antigen is known for it. The CDR3 totals 16 residues. The germline CDR1 and CDR2 sequences are SQVTM and ANQGSEA. Trimming took 5 bases from V and 0 from J, leaving 18 bases between them. Molecular barcoding with unique molecular identifiers was used for the TCRbeta library. Each CDR3 protein is one row after TCRdb ran MiXCR on the PCR reads. The profile covers approximately 300,000 distinct CDR3 sequences, with around 10% appearing a single time and about 25% taken by the ten largest. This specimen consisted of peripheral blood, obtained 180 days after TCRalphabeta/CD19-depleted stem cell transplant. This receptor was obtained from a male patient aged 2 to 10 who had a stem cell transplant for chronic granulomatous disease, so the T cells may come from the graft donor. The chain uses TRBV29-1 and TRBJ2-3; TRBD2 might be the D (5 bases). In DNA, the CDR3 is TGCAGCGTTTCCTCAGGACTGTCGATTAGCACAGATACGCAGTATTTT. It specifies CSVSSGLSISTDTQYF.